A single T cell receptor beta chain is shown here with its context. What it binds is unknown. V lost 0 bases, J lost 1 base, and 10 bases lay in between. The germline gives CDR1 SGHVS, CDR2 FNYEAQ. CDR3 length: 15 amino acids. This entry is derived from a study of shared clonotypes between healthy human individuals. Study outcomes and limitations: When compared with the clonotypes that were shared by all four sorted-subset donors, the non-shared clonotypes turned out to have lower generation probabilities.

A split of CD4+ cells into CD45RA+ naive and CD45RA-negative memory subsets was performed. Assay: immunoSEQ multiplex PCR; the TCRdb copy retains only in-frame clones and omits some. Among approximately 1,500,000 clones, 95% to 99% were seen once, and the ten largest hold about 0.45%. What was sequenced was naive CD4+ T cells sorted from blood. The subset denotes: CD45RA+ positively selected. The TCR sequence derives from a man in his thirties or forties in good health. J is TRBJ2-7 and V is TRBV7-6; no clear D. CDR3 amino acids: CASSLAPGRSYEQYF. The CDR3 nucleotides read TGTGCCAGCAGCTTAGCGCCAGGACGGTCCTACGAGCAGTACTTC.